This TCR beta chain was retrieved from a study of Ad26.COV2.S vaccination and SARS-CoV-2 variants. Libraries were prepared by immunoSEQ multiplex PCR; TCRdb keeps only in-frame clonotypes and omits some of them. The profile shows hundreds of thousands of clones, about nine tenths of them singletons. Points from the study as a whole: Among vaccine recipients, spike-specific TCR breadth exceeded that of placebo recipients. Reports say spike-specific CD8+ and CD4+ T cell responses covered substantial breadth after vaccination.

Treatment noted: 19 received Ad26.COV2.S at low or high dose, single or two shots; about five received placebo; per-sample allocation not given. Specimens were obtained on day 63 following the first vaccine or placebo injection. A few counts support this clone. Its antigen remains unidentified. The sequence was obtained from a person between 18 and 60 years old who received the Ad26.COV2.S COVID-19 vaccine or a placebo. The sample here was peripheral blood, taken in a trial of Ad26.COV2.S vaccine versus placebo.

In nucleotides, the CDR3 is TGTGCCAGCAGTTACTCGTTCCCCTACGAGCAGTACTTC. The encoded protein is CASSYSFPYEQYF. The chain uses TRBV6-2 or TRBV6-3 and TRBJ2-7; the D is unclear. Trimming removed 0 bases at V and 2 bases at J, with 5 bases between. Germline CDR1 reads MNHEY; CDR2 reads SVGEGT. The CDR3 length is 13 residues.